This section outlines one T cell receptor (beta chain) sequence together with its context. This sample was included in a study of blood T cell repertoires in COVID-19. Study-level background: T cells, B-cell-depleted T cells, or PBMCs supplied cDNA or gDNA.

The CDR3 runs 16 residues. The germline CDR1 and CDR2 sequences are SGHKS and YYEKEE (reference sequence). Deletions cut 0 bases from V and 0 bases from J, with 12 bases between. As handled by the study authors: Estimates of nucleated cell counts were drawn from the amplification of reference gene primers. Clones were read by immunoSEQ multiplex PCR, and TCRdb kept only the in-frame ones, dropping some. The V and J calls and clone size come from that table; D and trimming were worked out from the DNA. The table includes tens of thousands of clones, approximately 84% detected once. The receptor was derived from a man aged 65 to 79 with active or convalescent COVID-19. The chain carries TRBV5-5 and TRBJ1-1; unclear D gene. Source material: peripheral blood. CDR3 amino acids: CASSLDRRRLNTEAFF. CDR3 bases: TGTGCCAGCAGCTTGGATCGGCGGAGGCTGAACACTGAAGCTTTCTTT.